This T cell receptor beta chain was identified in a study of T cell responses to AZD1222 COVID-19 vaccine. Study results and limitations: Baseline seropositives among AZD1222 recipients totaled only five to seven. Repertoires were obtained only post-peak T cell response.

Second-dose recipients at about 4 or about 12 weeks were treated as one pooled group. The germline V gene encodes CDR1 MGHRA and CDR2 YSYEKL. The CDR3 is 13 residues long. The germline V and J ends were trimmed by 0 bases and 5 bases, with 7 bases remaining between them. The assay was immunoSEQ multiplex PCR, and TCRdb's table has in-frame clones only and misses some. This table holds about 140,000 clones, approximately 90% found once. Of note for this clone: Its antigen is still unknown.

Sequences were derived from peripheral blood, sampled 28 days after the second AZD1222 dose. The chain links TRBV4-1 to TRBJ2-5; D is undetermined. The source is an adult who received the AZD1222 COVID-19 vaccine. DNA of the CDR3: TGCGCCAGCAGCCAAGAGAGTAGGGAGACCCAGTACTTC. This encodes CASSQESRETQYF.